This T cell receptor beta chain was observed in a study of CD8 T cells in Susac syndrome. An input of roughly 0.45 to 1 ug of RNA was subjected to reverse transcription using random hexamers. TCRdb independently ran MiXCR on the immunoSEQ multiplex PCR reads; one entry per CDR3 protein. The sample has approximately 150,000 distinct CDR3 sequences; around 94% are singletons. The CDR3 totals 12 residues. Per the germline V gene, CDR1 is DFQATT and CDR2 is SNEGSKA (reference sequence). Sequences were obtained from CD4+ T cells from PBMCs. The source of this sequence is a human donor in good health. The rearrangement joins TRBV20-1 to TRBJ1-2, with D possibly being TRBD1 (6 bases). CDR3 nucleotides: TGCCAGACAGGTTCCGGTGGCTATGGCTACACCTTC. Translation gives CQTGSGGYGYTF.